Following are 9 T cell receptor beta chains from one sample sequenced in a study of T cell repertoires in cytomegalovirus infection. Antigens of these TCRs are unknown. TCRdb re-called the reads through MiXCR, storing one row per CDR3 protein. This table has about 900,000 distinct CDR3 sequences, around 29% appearing once. The sample here was cultured CD8+ T cells from PBMCs, taken from culture after CMV antigen stimulation. The receptor set was obtained from a human donor in good health (CMV status not recorded). Some clones in this sample may be carry-over from other donors' samples.

This clonotype was recorded many times. The chain combines TRBV28 with TRBJ2-7; no reliable D call. V was clipped by 6 bases and J by 3 bases, with 12 bases between them. The CDR3 totals 13 residues. Germline CDR1 is MDHEN and CDR2 is SYDVKM. CDR3 DNA sequence: TGTGCCAGCAGCCGAGATACAAGCTACGAGCAGTACGTC. Its translation is CASSRDTSYEQYV.

This clonotype was found a few times. The chain combines TRBV6-2 or TRBV6-3 with TRBJ2-5, with 9 bases lining up with TRBD2. V lost 5 bases to trimming and J lost 2 bases; unmatched junction nucleotides: 6. The germline CDR1 and CDR2 sequences are MNHEY and SVGEGT. The CDR3 spans 15 residues. The CDR3 DNA reads TGTGCCAGCAGTCTAGCGGGGCTGGGGCAAGAGACCCAGTACTTC. Translating gives CASSLAGLGQETQYF.

The chain has TRBV10-3 and TRBJ2-1; D not certain. Germline CDR1 ENHRY, CDR2 SYGVKD. The V gene lost 4 bases and the J gene lost 0 bases, with 7 bases spanning the gap. CDR3 length equals 14 residues. The CDR3: CAISGQSSYNEQFF. CDR3 nucleotides: TGTGCCATCAGTGGTCAGAGCTCCTACAATGAGCAGTTCTTC.

The rearrangement links TRBV27 to TRBJ2-2; D is unclear. The germline V and J ends were trimmed by 4 bases and 7 bases, with 7 bases remaining between them. Germline-derived CDR1 and CDR2 are MNHEY and SMNVEV (reference sequence). CDR3 length: 12 amino acids. The CDR3 DNA sequence: TGTGCCAGCAGTTCCTGGGGCGGGGAGCTGTTTTTT. Residues: CASSSWGGELFF.

This clonotype was detected only a few times. The rearrangement links TRBV11-3 to TRBJ2-7; D gene uncertain. CDR3 size: 15 residues. Trimming removed 1 base at V and 4 bases at J, with 14 bases between. The germline CDR1 and CDR2 sequences are SGHNT and YENEEA. The DNA for the CDR3 is TGTGCCAGCAGCTTAGGTTCCGGACCCCAATACGAGCAGTACGTC. Protein product: CASSLGSGPQYEQYV.

This clonotype was counted a few times. The genes are TRBV14 and TRBJ2-1; 13 bases align to TRBD2. The CDR3 contains 19 residues. The J segment lost 2 bases and the V segment lost 5 bases, leaving 12 bases of the junction unmatched. Germline V gene lookup returns CDR1 SGHDN and CDR2 FVKESK. This CDR3 is CASSSTSGGVYMAYNEQFF. Written as DNA, the CDR3 is TGTGCCAGCAGCTCAACTAGCGGGGGGGTTTATATGGCCTACAATGAGCAGTTCTTC.

This clonotype was counted a few times. The genes are TRBV6-1 and TRBJ2-2; D is possibly TRBD2 (6 bases). This CDR3 is built from 16 residues. The germline V gene encodes CDR1 MNHNS and CDR2 SASEGT. Trimming pared 1 base from V and 9 bases from J, leaving 18 bases between. The CDR3 region has the DNA TGTGCCAGCAGTGAAGTTTCGGGGGTTGGACCCTGGGAGCTGTTTTTT. It encodes CASSEVSGVGPWELFF.

The V gene is TRBV11-3, the J gene TRBJ2-3, with no clear D. Germline V gene sequence: CDR1 SGHNT, CDR2 YENEEA. The CDR3 is 15 residues long. The V end was cut by 3 bases, the J end by 0 bases, with 10 bases between. The CDR3 loop reads CASSFGQDSTDTQYF. The CDR3 DNA reads as TGTGCCAGCAGCTTCGGGCAGGACAGCACAGATACGCAGTATTTT.

This clonotype was counted ten times or more. This chain connects TRBV7-3 to TRBJ1-1, with a tentative D call TRBD1 (6 bases). The CDR3 extends over 15 amino acids. Germline V gene sequence: CDR1 SGHTA, CDR2 FQGTGA. V lost 5 bases to trimming and J lost 1 base, with 14 bases between them. The CDR3 DNA reads as TGTGCCAGCAGCCCCCCAGGGGCGACGAACACTGAAGCTTTCTTT. Its protein is CASSPPGATNTEAFF.